This entry is about one TCR beta chain. There is no known antigen for this receptor. One base away there is no much larger clone; base qualities are not given. TCRbeta CDR3 regions were amplified from genomic DNA by means of the immunoSEQ Assay, a bias-controlled multiplex PCR. The study's processing was this. The number of nucleated cells in each sample was estimated from the amplification of reference gene primers within the assay. To quantify the absolute abundance of each unique TCRbeta CDR3 rearrangement, sequence reads were collapsed and filtered. For each sample, productive Simpson clonality was calculated by taking the square root of Simpson's diversity index across productive rearrangements. This is the immuneACCESS table as TCRdb keeps it, with only in-frame sequences that have V and J called. A part of the clones is gone; compared with another copy, unresolved V genes explain less than half, and the rest is unexplained. V and J calls and clone size are as listed in that table; D and trimming were resolved from the DNA. The sample contains some 180,000 clones, about four fifths of them found a single time. Together, the top ten hold around 7.8% of the sample.

These data originate in a study of blood T cell repertoires in COVID-19 (dated by TCRdb to 2020 to 2021). Context from the whole study: Collaborator samples came from the United States, Italy and Spain and covered acute and convalescent phases of COVID-19. The prospective study material was composed of cDNA or gDNA derived from T cells, B-cell-depleted T cells, or PBMCs. The dataset comprised deeply sampled blood TCRbeta repertoires from subjects exposed to, actively infected with, or recovered from COVID-19. The repertoires were released in a freely available public database meant as a resource for research on the immune response to SARS-CoV-2. The samples were drawn from two sources: the first 160 participants of the ongoing ImmuneRACE study, and 1,000 to 1,500 subjects contributed by 6 global collaborators. Nearly every sample came with metadata listing a de-identified subject ID, COVID-19 status, age in years and sex. HLA class I and class II types, where available, came from metadata supplied by the sample provider rather than from assay-based typing.

The CDR3 goes from the cysteine to the phenylalanine over 13 residues. The sequence is cut down to CDR3 DNA, 39 bases in frame from base 1. The germline V gene (reference sequence) supplies CDR1 LGHDT and CDR2 YNNKEL. A distance of 11 bases separates the germline ends of V and J, which lose 7 bases and 4 bases respectively. Here is what the overall study found, with its caveats: The quantity of clinical and demographic metadata differed by source and by participant and was supplied without curation.

One collaborating source in Seattle enrolled patients while the patients were actively infected and followed the patients over time throughout the course of disease. The collaborating institutions used their own protocols to collect whole blood in K2EDTA tubes. For TCRbeta analysis, collaborators shipped samples as frozen whole blood, isolated PBMCs, or DNA extracted from either of those sample types. The source is an older woman with COVID-19, enrolled during active disease. The V and J segments used are TRBV3-1 (or the pseudogene TRBV3-2) and TRBJ1-3, with the identity of the D gene unclear. Sample: peripheral blood. The DNA sequence reads TGTGCCAGCAAACTGGCCGGGGGAAACACCATATATTTT. This sequence encodes CASKLAGGNTIYF.